Listed here are 22 T cell receptor beta chains from one sample, sequenced in a study of monozygotic twins with cystic fibrosis. The data were produced by immunoSEQ multiplex PCR, yet TCRdb's version contains in-frame clones alone and is incomplete. The data contain under 40,000 clones, nearly 98% of them seen just once; the ten biggest clones take up around 0.17%. Sequencing was carried out using blood. The receptors shown here come from a girl aged 2 to 9 with cystic fibrosis.

V gene TRBV19 combines with J gene TRBJ2-7, with D unclear. The V end lost 5 bases, the J end lost 3 bases, and 2 bases lay between the germline ends. The CDR3 sequence is 10 residues long. Germline CDR1 is LNHDA and CDR2 is SQIVND (reference sequence). The CDR3 sequence: CASSFYEQYF. For the CDR3, the DNA is TGTGCCAGTAGTTTCTACGAGCAGTACTTC.

V is TRBV15 and J is TRBJ2-7; D not certain. Germline CDR1 is LNHNV and CDR2 is YYDKDF (reference sequence). The length of the CDR3 is 16 residues. Trimming took off 5 bases at V and 0 bases at J, with 17 bases between the two ends. The CDR3 bases are TGTGCCACCAGCCGTGATCTGGACCAGAGCTCCTACGAGCAGTACTTC. Translation: CATSRDLDQSSYEQYF.

In this sample, this clone turned up once. The V and J genes are TRBV19 and TRBJ2-2; either TRBD1 or TRBD2 may supply D (6 bases each). The V end was cut by 7 bases, the J end by 3 bases, with 9 bases between. Germline-derived CDR1 and CDR2 are LNHDA and SQIVND (reference sequence). The CDR3 runs to 13 residues. In DNA, the CDR3 is TGTGCCAGTACGGGGGCATACACCGGGGAGCTGTTTTTT. This translates into CASTGAYTGELFF.

This clone was seen once. V and J are TRBV2 and TRBJ1-2; tentative D call: TRBD1 (5 bases). The CDR3 has 16 amino acids. V was pared by 5 bases and J by 3 bases, with 19 bases between. Germline V CDR1 and CDR2: SNHLY, FYNNEI. Written as DNA, the CDR3 is TGTGCCAGCAGTATCCCCAAGGGACCCCGGGACTATGGCTACACCTTC. Encoded protein: CASSIPKGPRDYGYTF.

The chain employs TRBV28 and TRBJ1-1; TRBD1 matches 10 bases. CDR3 length: 14 amino acids. In germline, CDR1 is MDHEN, CDR2 SYDVKM. V lost 3 bases to trimming and J lost 6 bases; unmatched junction nucleotides: 4. This CDR3 is CASSLRQGAAEAFF. CDR3 DNA: TGTGCCAGCAGTTTGCGACAGGGGGCCGCTGAAGCTTTCTTT.

V and J are TRBV5-1 and TRBJ2-5; no definite D call. The V and J ends lost 0 bases and 2 bases respectively, with 8 bases between them. Looked up from germline, CDR1 is SGHRS and CDR2 is YFSETQ. This CDR3 spans 14 amino acids. The CDR3 DNA reads as TGCGCCAGCAGCTTGGGCGAGAATCAAGAGACCCAGTACTTC. Translating gives CASSLGENQETQYF.

The chain recombines TRBV5-6 with TRBJ2-1, with 8 bases fitting TRBD2. Germline CDR1 reads SGHDT; CDR2 reads YYEEEE. The CDR3 runs to 14 residues. V was clipped by 2 bases and J by 10 bases; unmatched bases: 8. CDR3 DNA sequence: TGTGCCAGCAGCTTTAGCGGGGCCTTTTTCGAGCAGTTCTTC. This gives the protein CASSFSGAFFEQFF.

V is TRBV5-4 and J is TRBJ2-3; a possible D gene is TRBD1 (5 bases). Deletions cut 2 bases from V and 1 base from J, with 11 bases between. There are 15 residues in the CDR3. Germline V gene sequence: CDR1 SGHNT, CDR2 YYREEE (reference sequence). CDR3 amino acids: CASSLQAYGTDTQYF. CDR3 bases: TGTGCCAGCAGCTTACAGGCCTACGGCACAGATACGCAGTATTTT.

The chain employs TRBV2 and TRBJ2-2, with 12 bases fitting TRBD2. CDR1 is SNHLY and CDR2 is FYNNEI in the germline V gene. The V and J ends lost 9 bases and 4 bases, in that order; junction bases with no gene match: 6. The CDR3 sequence is 15 residues long. For the CDR3, the DNA is TGTGCCAGTCGACTAGCGGGAGCCGGCACCGGGGAGCTGTTTTTT. Amino acids: CASRLAGAGTGELFF.

The gene calls are TRBV6-5 and TRBJ1-2; possibly TRBD1 for D (5 bases). CDR3 length equals 15 residues. Germline lookup yields CDR1 MNHEY and CDR2 SVGAGI. With 2 bases removed from V and 7 bases from J, the gap between germline ends came to 17 bases. The CDR3 spells CASSYAGDLISGYTF. The CDR3 DNA sequence: TGTGCCAGCAGTTACGCCGGGGACCTTATTTCTGGCTACACCTTC.

This clone was detected only once. The rearrangement joins TRBV29-1 to TRBJ2-3, with 7 positions matching TRBD1. V was pared by 5 bases and J by 4 bases, with 0 bases of the junction left unmatched. This CDR3 contains 11 residues. Per germline, CDR1 SQVTM and CDR2 ANQGSEA. DNA for the CDR3: TGCAGCGTTCAGGGGGCAGATACGCAGTATTTT. This codes for CSVQGADTQYF.

The chain combines TRBV29-1 with TRBJ2-5, with 7 nucleotides matching TRBD1. The tail of the sequence fits TRBJ2-7 better, so the J call may be wrong. The CDR3 runs to 13 residues. Germline CDR1 and CDR2: SQVTM and ANQGSEA. Written as DNA, the CDR3 is TGCAGCGTCACAGGGGTTTATGTGAGCGAGCAGTACTTC. Its translation: CSVTGVYVSEQYF.

The J gene is TRBJ2-3, the V gene TRBV27; D is undetermined. The CDR3 length is 14 residues. Germline V gene sequence: CDR1 MNHEY, CDR2 SMNVEV (reference sequence). The V end was cut by 2 bases, the J end by 2 bases, with 8 bases between. The CDR3 reads CASSLTTSTDTQYF. Here the CDR3 DNA reads TGTGCCAGCAGTTTAACTACCTCCACAGATACGCAGTATTTT.

This clone was seen only once. The gene calls are TRBV5-1 and TRBJ2-1; 14 positions agree with TRBD2. This CDR3 has 19 amino acids. V shed 0 bases, J shed 6 bases, and the junction held 11 bases outside the gene matches. The germline V gene has CDR1 SGHRS and CDR2 YFSETQ. CDR3 amino acids: CASSLGLAGGPSRFNEQFF. CDR3 in DNA: TGCGCCAGCAGCTTGGGACTAGCGGGAGGGCCTTCTAGGTTCAATGAGCAGTTCTTC.

The chain couples TRBV11-2 to TRBJ1-4; no definite D call. V lost 1 base and J lost 8, with 14 bases in between. Germline lookup yields CDR1 SGHAT and CDR2 FQNNGV. The CDR3 totals 15 residues. The DNA of the CDR3 is TGTGCCAGCAGCTTAGTCAAGGATATAGGCGAAAAACTGTTTTTT. Its protein is CASSLVKDIGEKLFF.

This chain uses TRBV6-1 with TRBJ1-6, with D possibly TRBD1 on 6 matching bases. Trimming removed 11 bases at V and 14 bases at J, with 22 bases between. Germline CDR1 reads MNHNS; CDR2 reads SASEGT. The CDR3 sequence is 13 residues long. CDR3 region: CACQTQGSGALHF. As DNA, the CDR3 is TGTGCCTGCCAAACACAGGGATCGGGGGCCCTCCACTTT.

The sample holds one count of this clone. The chain uses TRBV2 and TRBJ2-7; 7 positions agree with TRBD1. Trimming at V came to 4 bases and at J to 6 bases, leaving 6 bases not matched to a gene. CDR1 SNHLY and CDR2 FYNNEI come from the germline V gene. CDR3 length: 13 residues. CDR3 loop: CASSGQGRGEQYF. In DNA, the CDR3 is TGTGCCAGCAGTGGACAGGGACGGGGCGAGCAGTACTTC.

This sequence joins TRBV5-5 and TRBJ2-5; weak D call: TRBD2 (6 bases). The germline gives CDR1 SGHKS, CDR2 YYEKEE (reference sequence). Trimming pared 4 bases from V and 5 bases from J, leaving 21 bases between. The CDR3 extends over 16 amino acids. CDR3 residues: CASSPTWDAGGETQYF. The CDR3 bases are TGTGCCAGCAGCCCTACCTGGGACGCTGGGGGGGAGACCCAGTACTTC. The variable domain in full, completed from reference TRBV5-5 and TRBJ2-5, reads DAGVTQSPTHLIKTRGQQVTLRCSPISGHKSVSWYQQVLGQGPQFIFQYYEKEERGRGNFPDRFSARQFPNYSSELNVNALLLGDSALYLCASSPTWDAGGETQYFGPGTRLLVL.

This clone has a handful of counts. The chain is built from TRBV14 and TRBJ1-1; D remains ambiguous. The CDR3 is 12 amino acids. Deletions cut 8 bases from V and 7 bases from J, with 14 bases between. Germline assignment: CDR1 SGHDN and CDR2 FVKESK. In nucleotides, the CDR3 is TGTGCCAGCGGAAGGAGTATGGATGAAGCTTTCTTT. It translates to CASGRSMDEAFF.

The J gene is TRBJ2-2, the V gene TRBV9, with D hard to call. CDR1 and CDR2 (germline): SGDLS, YYNGEE. V lost 6 bases to trimming and J lost 4 bases, with 10 bases between them. This CDR3 has 13 amino acids. The CDR3 sequence: CASTGSVTGELFF. The CDR3 DNA is TGTGCCAGCACCGGGTCGGTCACCGGGGAGCTGTTTTTT.

This clone was seen only once. V gene TRBV6-5 combines with J gene TRBJ1-5; unclear D gene. V was shortened by 6 bases and J by 6 bases, with 12 bases between the two germline ends. This CDR3 comprises 13 residues. Germline-derived CDR1 and CDR2 are MNHEY and SVGAGI. CDR3 loop: CASRRSSGQPQHF. Here the CDR3 DNA reads TGTGCCAGCAGACGAAGTTCAGGTCAGCCCCAGCATTTT.

The chain employs TRBV30 and TRBJ1-2; TRBD1 might be the D (5 bases). V lost 4 bases to trimming and J lost 6 bases, with 9 bases between them. CDR3 length equals 11 residues. From germline, CDR1 is GTSNPN and CDR2 SVGIG (reference sequence). CDR3 coding DNA: TGTGCCTGGAAAGGGGTACATGGCTACACCTTC. Translation gives CAWKGVHGYTF.